The clone carrying this T cell receptor beta chain was seen at least ten times. Antigen unknown. Stability of Graves' hyperthyroidism was defined as absent ophthalmopathy progression within 18 months. Researchers barred patients who had uncontrolled infection, other autoimmune disease, pregnancy or lactation. This record comes from a study of T cells in Graves' hyperthyroidism and ophthalmopathy. Turning to the study itself: Peripheral blood draws took place at initial diagnosis, ahead of any treatment.

Amplified regions were TCR beta CDR3 sequences from RNA transcripts. TCR CDR3 regions were first amplified by RT-PCR with HTBI primers. TCRdb processed the multiplex PCR reads anew with MiXCR; each CDR3 protein has one entry. The sample carries 200,000 to 250,000 distinct CDR3 sequences, about 18% recorded once. CDR3 length: 16 amino acids. Germline V gene data show CDR1 as SEHNR and CDR2 as FQNEAQ (reference sequence). The V gene end was trimmed by 2 bases and the J gene end by 8 bases; junction bases not matched to a gene: 6. Findings and caveats of the study: Among thyroid clonotypes expanded above 0.001, most also appeared in blood.

This chain uses TRBV7-9 with TRBJ2-1; 13 bases fit TRBD2. The origin of this receptor is a man in his forties with Graves' hyperthyroidism. The sequenced material came from blood. The CDR3 is CASSLPGLAGSDEQFF. CDR3 DNA sequence: TGTGCCAGCAGCTTACCGGGACTAGCGGGGTCTGATGAGCAGTTCTTC.